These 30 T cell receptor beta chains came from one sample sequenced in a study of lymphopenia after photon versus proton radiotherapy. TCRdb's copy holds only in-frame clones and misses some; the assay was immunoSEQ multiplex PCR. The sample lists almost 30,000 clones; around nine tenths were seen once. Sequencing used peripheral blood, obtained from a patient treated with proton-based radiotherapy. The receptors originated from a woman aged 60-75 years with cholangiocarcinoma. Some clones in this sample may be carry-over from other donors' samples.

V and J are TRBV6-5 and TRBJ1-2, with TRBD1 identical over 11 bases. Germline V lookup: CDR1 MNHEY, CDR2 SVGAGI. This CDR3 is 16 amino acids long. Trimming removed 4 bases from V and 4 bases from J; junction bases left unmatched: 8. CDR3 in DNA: TGTGCCAGCAGTTCCACCCGGACAGGGGGCCTCTATGGCTACACCTTC. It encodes CASSSTRTGGLYGYTF.

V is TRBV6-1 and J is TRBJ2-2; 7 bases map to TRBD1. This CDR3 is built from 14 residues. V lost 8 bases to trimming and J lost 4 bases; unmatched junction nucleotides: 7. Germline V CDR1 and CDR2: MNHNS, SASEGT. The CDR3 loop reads CASFFRDSTGELFF. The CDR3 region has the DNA TGTGCCAGCTTTTTTAGGGACAGCACCGGGGAGCTGTTTTTT.

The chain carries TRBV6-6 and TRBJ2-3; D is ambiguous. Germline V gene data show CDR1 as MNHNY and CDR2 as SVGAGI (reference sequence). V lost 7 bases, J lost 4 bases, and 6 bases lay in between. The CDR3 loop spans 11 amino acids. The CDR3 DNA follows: TGTGCCAGCACATGGGCAGATACGCAGTATTTT. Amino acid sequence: CASTWADTQYF.

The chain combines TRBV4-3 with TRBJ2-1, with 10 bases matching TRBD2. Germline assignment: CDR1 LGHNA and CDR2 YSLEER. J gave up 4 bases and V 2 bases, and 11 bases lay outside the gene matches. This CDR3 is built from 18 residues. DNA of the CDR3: TGCGCCAGCAGCCAACGGGCTAGCGGGAGTTCAGTTTACAATGAGCAGTTCTTC. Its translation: CASSQRASGSSVYNEQFF.

The CDR3 DNA is TGTGCCTGGAGTGACAGGCCCACCTTGGGCTATGGCTACACCTTC. As protein: CAWSDRPTLGYGYTF. The V and J genes are TRBV30 and TRBJ1-2; possible D gene TRBD1, 5 bases. Germline CDR1 GTSNPN, CDR2 SVGIG (reference sequence). The V end was cut by 1 base, the J end by 4 bases, with 16 bases between. This CDR3 has 15 residues.

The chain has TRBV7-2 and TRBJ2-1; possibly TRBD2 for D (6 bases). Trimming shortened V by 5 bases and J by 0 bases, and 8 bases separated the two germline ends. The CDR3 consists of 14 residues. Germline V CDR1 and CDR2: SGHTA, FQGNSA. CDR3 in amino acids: CASSRGSSYNEQFF. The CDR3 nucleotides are TGTGCCAGCAGCCGGGGGTCCTCCTACAATGAGCAGTTCTTC.

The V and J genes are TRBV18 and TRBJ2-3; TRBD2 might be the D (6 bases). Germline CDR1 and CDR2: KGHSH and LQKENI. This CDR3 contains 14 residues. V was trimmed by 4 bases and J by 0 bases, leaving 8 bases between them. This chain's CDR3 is CASSLGTSTDTQYF. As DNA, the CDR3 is TGTGCCAGCTCACTCGGGACTAGCACAGATACGCAGTATTTT.

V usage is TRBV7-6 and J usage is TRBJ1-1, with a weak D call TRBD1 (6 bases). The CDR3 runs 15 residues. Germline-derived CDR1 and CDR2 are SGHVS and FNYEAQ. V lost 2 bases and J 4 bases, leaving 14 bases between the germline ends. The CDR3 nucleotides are TGTGCCAGCAGCTTAAGCCCGGGGGGCCTCACTGAAGCTTTCTTT. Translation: CASSLSPGGLTEAFF.

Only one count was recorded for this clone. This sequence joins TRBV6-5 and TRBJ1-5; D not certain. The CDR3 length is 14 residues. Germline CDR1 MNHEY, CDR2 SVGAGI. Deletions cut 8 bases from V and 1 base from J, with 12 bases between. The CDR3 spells CASARRGSNQPQHF. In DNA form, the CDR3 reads TGTGCCAGCGCACGACGGGGAAGCAATCAGCCCCAGCATTTT.

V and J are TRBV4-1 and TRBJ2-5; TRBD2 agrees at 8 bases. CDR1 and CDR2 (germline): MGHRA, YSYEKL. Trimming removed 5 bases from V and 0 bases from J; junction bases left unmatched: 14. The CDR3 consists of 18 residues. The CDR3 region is CASSSDWATAGDQETQYF. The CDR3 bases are TGCGCCAGCAGCTCAGATTGGGCGACAGCGGGGGACCAAGAGACCCAGTACTTC.

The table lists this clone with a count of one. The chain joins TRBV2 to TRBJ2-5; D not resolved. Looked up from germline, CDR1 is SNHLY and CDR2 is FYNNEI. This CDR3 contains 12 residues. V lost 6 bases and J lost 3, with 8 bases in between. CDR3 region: CASRIYEETQYF. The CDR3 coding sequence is TGTGCCAGCAGGATTTATGAAGAGACCCAGTACTTC. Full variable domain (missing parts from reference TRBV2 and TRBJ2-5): EPEVTQTPSHQVTQMGQEVILRCVPISNHLYFYWYRQILGQKVEFLVSFYNNEISEKSEIFDDQFSVERPDGSNFTLKIRSTKLEDSAMYFCASRIYEETQYFGPGTRLLVL.

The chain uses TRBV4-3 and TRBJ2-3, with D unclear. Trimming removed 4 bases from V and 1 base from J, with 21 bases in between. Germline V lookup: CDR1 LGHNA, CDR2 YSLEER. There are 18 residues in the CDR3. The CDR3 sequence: CASSPAGAGNYRTDTQYF. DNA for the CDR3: TGCGCCAGCAGCCCCGCCGGCGCCGGAAACTACCGCACAGATACGCAGTATTTT.

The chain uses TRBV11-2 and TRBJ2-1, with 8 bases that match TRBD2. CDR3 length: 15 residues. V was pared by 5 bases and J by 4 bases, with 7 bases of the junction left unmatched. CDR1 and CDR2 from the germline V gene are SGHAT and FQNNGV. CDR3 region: CASSPGLAEYNEQFF. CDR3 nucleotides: TGTGCCAGCAGCCCCGGACTAGCCGAATACAATGAGCAGTTCTTC.

The CDR3 region has the DNA TGTGCCAGCAGTTTAGGACTAGCGGGTCGCAATGAGCAGTTCTTC. Protein product: CASSLGLAGRNEQFF. The genes are TRBV28 and TRBJ2-1, with 11 nucleotides matching TRBD2. The CDR3 is made up of 15 amino acids. Trimming took 2 bases from V and 6 from J; bases not matched to a gene: 3. Germline lookup yields CDR1 MDHEN and CDR2 SYDVKM.

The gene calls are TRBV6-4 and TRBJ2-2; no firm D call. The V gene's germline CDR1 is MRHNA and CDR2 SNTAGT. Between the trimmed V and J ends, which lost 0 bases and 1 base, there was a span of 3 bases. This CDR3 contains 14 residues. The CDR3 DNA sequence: TGTGCCAGCAGTGACTCGGGGAACACCGGGGAGCTGTTTTTT. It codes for CASSDSGNTGELFF.

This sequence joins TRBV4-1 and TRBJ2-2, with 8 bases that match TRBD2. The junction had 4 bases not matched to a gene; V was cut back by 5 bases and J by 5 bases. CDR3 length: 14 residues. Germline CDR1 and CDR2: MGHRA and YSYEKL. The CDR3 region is CASSEPGGTGELFF. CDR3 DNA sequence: TGCGCCAGCAGCGAACCGGGGGGGACCGGGGAGCTGTTTTTT.

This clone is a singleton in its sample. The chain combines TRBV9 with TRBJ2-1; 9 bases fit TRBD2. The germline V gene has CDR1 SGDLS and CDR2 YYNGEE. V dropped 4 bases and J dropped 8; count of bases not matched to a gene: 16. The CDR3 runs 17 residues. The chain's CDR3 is CASSPKGPASGTDEQFF. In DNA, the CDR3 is TGTGCCAGCAGCCCCAAAGGCCCGGCTAGCGGGACCGATGAGCAGTTCTTC. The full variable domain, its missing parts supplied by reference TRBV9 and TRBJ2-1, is DSGVTQTPKHLITATGQRVTLRCSPRSGDLSVYWYQQSLDQGLQFLIQYYNGEERAKGNILERFSAQQFPDLHSELNLSSLELGDSALYFCASSPKGPASGTDEQFFGPGTRLTVL.

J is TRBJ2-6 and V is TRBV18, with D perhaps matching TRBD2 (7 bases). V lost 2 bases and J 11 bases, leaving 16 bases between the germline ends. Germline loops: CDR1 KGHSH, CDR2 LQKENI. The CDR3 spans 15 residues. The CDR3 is CASSPSGGLSHVLTF. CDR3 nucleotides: TGTGCCAGCTCACCATCGGGGGGCCTTAGCCACGTCCTGACTTTC.

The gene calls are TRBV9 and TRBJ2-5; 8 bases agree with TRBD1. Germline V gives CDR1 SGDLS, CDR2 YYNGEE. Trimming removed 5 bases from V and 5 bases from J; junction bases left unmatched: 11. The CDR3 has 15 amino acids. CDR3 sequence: CASSPAWTGSETQYF. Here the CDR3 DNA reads TGTGCCAGCAGTCCAGCCTGGACAGGGAGCGAGACCCAGTACTTC.

The CDR3 DNA follows: TGTGCCAGCAACGAGGGTTCGGAGCAGTTCTTC. It codes for CASNEGSEQFF. The chain combines TRBV2 with TRBJ2-1; a possible D gene is TRBD2 (5 bases). This CDR3 contains 11 residues. Trimming pared 7 bases from V and 10 bases from J, leaving 11 bases between. Germline-derived CDR1 and CDR2 are SNHLY and FYNNEI.

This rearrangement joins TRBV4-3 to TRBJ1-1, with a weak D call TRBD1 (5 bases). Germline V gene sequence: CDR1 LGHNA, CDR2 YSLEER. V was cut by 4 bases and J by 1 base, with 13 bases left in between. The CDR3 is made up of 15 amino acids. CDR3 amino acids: CASSLRGGSNTEAFF. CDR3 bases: TGCGCCAGCAGCCTGCGGGGGGGATCGAACACTGAAGCTTTCTTT.

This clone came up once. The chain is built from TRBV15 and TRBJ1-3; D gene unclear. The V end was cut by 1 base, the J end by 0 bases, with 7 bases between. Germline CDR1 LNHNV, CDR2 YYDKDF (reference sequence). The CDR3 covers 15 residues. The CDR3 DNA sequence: TGTGCCACCAGCAGAGTTCGGGACTCTGGAAACACCATATATTTT. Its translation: CATSRVRDSGNTIYF.

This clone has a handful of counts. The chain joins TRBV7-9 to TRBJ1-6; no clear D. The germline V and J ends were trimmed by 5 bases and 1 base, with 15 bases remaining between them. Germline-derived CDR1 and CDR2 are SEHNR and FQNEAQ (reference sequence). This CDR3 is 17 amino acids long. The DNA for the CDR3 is TGTGCCAGCAGCCGACTCCCCGACGTATCCTATAATTCACCCCTCCACTTT. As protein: CASSRLPDVSYNSPLHF.

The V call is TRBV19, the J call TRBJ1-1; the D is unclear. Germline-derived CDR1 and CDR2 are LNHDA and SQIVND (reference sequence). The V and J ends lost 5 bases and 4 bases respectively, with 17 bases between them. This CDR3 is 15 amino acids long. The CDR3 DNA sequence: TGTGCCAGTAGTCGTTGGTCGGCGGTGGGCACTGAAGCTTTCTTT. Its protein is CASSRWSAVGTEAFF.

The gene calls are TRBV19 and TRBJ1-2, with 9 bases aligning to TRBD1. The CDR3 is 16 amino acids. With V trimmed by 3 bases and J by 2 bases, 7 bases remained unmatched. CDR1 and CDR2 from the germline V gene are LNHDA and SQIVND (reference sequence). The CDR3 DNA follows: TGTGCCAGTAGTATTAATCAAGGGACAGGGAACTATGGCTACACCTTC. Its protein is CASSINQGTGNYGYTF.

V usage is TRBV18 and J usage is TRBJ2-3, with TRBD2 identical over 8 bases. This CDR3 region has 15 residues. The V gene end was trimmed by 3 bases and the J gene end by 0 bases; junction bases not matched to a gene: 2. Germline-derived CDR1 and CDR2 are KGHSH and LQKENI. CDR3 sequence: CASSPGLASTDTQYF. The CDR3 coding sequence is TGTGCCAGCTCACCCGGACTAGCTAGCACAGATACGCAGTATTTT. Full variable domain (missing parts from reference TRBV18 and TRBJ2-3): NAGVMQNPRHLVRRRGQEARLRCSPMKGHSHVYWYRQLPEEGLKFMVYLQKENIIDESGMPKERFSAEFPKEGPSILRIQQVVRGDSAAYFCASSPGLASTDTQYFGPGTRLTVL.

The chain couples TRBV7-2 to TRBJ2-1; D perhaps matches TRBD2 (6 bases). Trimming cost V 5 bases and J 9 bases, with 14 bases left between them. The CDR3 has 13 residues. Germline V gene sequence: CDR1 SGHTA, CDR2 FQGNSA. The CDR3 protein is CASSREAGAEQFF. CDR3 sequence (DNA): TGTGCCAGCAGCAGAGAAGCGGGCGCTGAGCAGTTCTTC.

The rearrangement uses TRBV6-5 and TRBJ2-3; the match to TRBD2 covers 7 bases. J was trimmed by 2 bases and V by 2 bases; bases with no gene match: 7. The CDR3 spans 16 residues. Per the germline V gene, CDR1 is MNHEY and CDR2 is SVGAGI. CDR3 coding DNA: TGTGCCAGCAGTTACAGTCTCGGGAGGTACACAGATACGCAGTATTTT. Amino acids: CASSYSLGRYTDTQYF.

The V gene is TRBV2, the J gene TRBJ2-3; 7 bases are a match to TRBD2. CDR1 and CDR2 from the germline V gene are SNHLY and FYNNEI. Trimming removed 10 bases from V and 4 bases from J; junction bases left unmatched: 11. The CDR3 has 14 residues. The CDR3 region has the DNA TGTGCCACGTCTGGCGGGAGATTGTCAGATACGCAGTATTTT. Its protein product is CATSGGRLSDTQYF.

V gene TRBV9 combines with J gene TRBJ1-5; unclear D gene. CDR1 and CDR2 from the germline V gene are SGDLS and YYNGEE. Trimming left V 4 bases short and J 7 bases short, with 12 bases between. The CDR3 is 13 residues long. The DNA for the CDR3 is TGTGCCAGCAGCATACAAGGGAACCAGCCCCAGCATTTT. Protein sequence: CASSIQGNQPQHF.